Sequencing of this T cell receptor (beta chain) was carried out in a study of cytomegalovirus exposure and HLA in healthy donors. The PCR used 60 Vbeta and 13 Jbeta primers. Sequencing used immunoSEQ multiplex PCR; TCRdb keeps in-frame clones, though not all of them. The sample records approximately 140,000 clones, approximately 85% being singletons. Comments on this clone: The antigen is undetermined.

Germline CDR1 reads SNHLY; CDR2 reads FYNNEI. V gave up 6 bases and J gave up 9 bases; unmatched junction bases: 5. The length of the CDR3 is 13 residues. Overall study findings and caveats: Versus the approximately 700-donor mean, an Asian-associated ancestry cluster reportedly showed fewer N-insertions in a later analysis.

The rearrangement links TRBV2 to TRBJ2-1, with 10 bases that match TRBD1. Source material: PBMCs. This TCR was recovered from a man in his forties or fifties in good health and CMV-seropositive. CDR3 loop: CASSGTGESEQFF. CDR3 nucleotides: TGTGCCAGCAGCGGGACAGGGGAGAGTGAGCAGTTCTTC.